A selection of T cell receptor beta chains follows, all from one sample in a study of T-cell memory formation after mild COVID-19. A single record per CDR3 protein comes from TCRdb applying MiXCR to the 5' RACE reads. In the table there are hundreds of thousands of distinct CDR3 sequences, about a fifth of which are singletons. The sequencing sample was made of PBMCs or a T cell subset sorted from them (not recorded which). These receptor sequences come from an adult woman who had mild COVID-19 (a few samples of this study predate the infection). Cell type and time point are not known. CDR3s include the opening cysteine and the closing phenylalanine or tryptophan. The order of the fields is V gene, D gene, J gene, clone size, CDR3 protein, CDR3 DNA. The D gene is left open where the match is weak. A row's size may be missing; if present it is once, few, many or a size class.

v_call: TRBV2
d_call: TRBD1
j_call: TRBJ1-2
clone_size: -
cdr3_aa: CASTRGGTGSYGYTF
cdr3_nt: TGTGCCAGCACTCGGGGGGGGACAGGGAGTTATGGCTACACCTTC

v_call: TRBV7-2
d_call: -
j_call: TRBJ1-5
clone_size: -
cdr3_aa: CASSLQGYDNQPQHF
cdr3_nt: TGTGCCAGCAGCCTACAGGGATATGACAATCAGCCCCAGCATTTT

v_call: TRBV7-8
d_call: -
j_call: TRBJ2-7
clone_size: few
cdr3_aa: CASSLGPLQGPSYEQYF
cdr3_nt: TGTGCCAGCAGCTTGGGACCTCTACAGGGACCTTCTTACGAGCAGTACTTC

v_call: TRBV30
d_call: TRBD1
j_call: TRBJ1-1
clone_size: -
cdr3_aa: CAWGTGQYTEAFF
cdr3_nt: TGTGCCTGGGGGACAGGACAATACACTGAAGCTTTCTTT

v_call: TRBV9
d_call: -
j_call: TRBJ2-7
clone_size: -
cdr3_aa: CASSAEGLRGYEQYF
cdr3_nt: TGTGCCAGCAGCGCCGAGGGACTCAGGGGTTACGAGCAGTACTTC

v_call: TRBV27
d_call: TRBD1
j_call: TRBJ1-6
clone_size: -
cdr3_aa: CASSLSGTGVGSPLHF
cdr3_nt: TGTGCCAGCAGTTTATCCGGGACAGGGGTCGGATCACCCCTCCACTTT

v_call: TRBV3-1
d_call: -
j_call: TRBJ2-2
clone_size: -
cdr3_aa: CASSRALGRQYPGELFF
cdr3_nt: TGTGCCAGCAGCCGAGCCCTAGGTCGACAGTACCCCGGGGAGCTGTTTTTT

v_call: TRBV30
d_call: -
j_call: TRBJ2-2
clone_size: few
cdr3_aa: CAWSVIPGELFF
cdr3_nt: TGTGCCTGGAGTGTAATCCCCGGGGAGCTGTTTTTT

v_call: TRBV11-2
d_call: -
j_call: TRBJ1-1
clone_size: few
cdr3_aa: CASSEVLEGVAFF
cdr3_nt: TGTGCCAGCAGCGAAGTTTTGGAGGGGGTAGCTTTCTTT

v_call: TRBV12-3/TRBV12-4
d_call: TRBD1
j_call: TRBJ2-7
clone_size: -
cdr3_aa: CASSLPPKATGKIEYF
cdr3_nt: TGTGCCAGCAGTTTGCCCCCCAAAGCGACAGGGAAGATTGAGTACTTC

v_call: TRBV20-1
d_call: -
j_call: TRBJ2-2
clone_size: few
cdr3_aa: CSARDPGENTGELFF
cdr3_nt: TGCAGTGCTAGAGATCCGGGAGAGAACACCGGGGAGCTGTTTTTT

v_call: TRBV4-3
d_call: -
j_call: TRBJ2-3
clone_size: -
cdr3_aa: CASSFVPVSTDTQYF
cdr3_nt: TGCGCCAGCAGCTTTGTACCGGTTTCCACAGATACGCAGTATTTT

v_call: TRBV11-2
d_call: -
j_call: TRBJ2-3
clone_size: once
cdr3_aa: CASSDRDQEDTQYF
cdr3_nt: TGTGCCAGCAGCGACCGGGACCAGGAAGATACGCAGTATTTT

v_call: TRBV7-9
d_call: -
j_call: TRBJ2-5
clone_size: -
cdr3_aa: CASSFPLPNPGPLRQETQYF
cdr3_nt: TGTGCCAGCAGCTTCCCACTTCCAAATCCGGGCCCCCTGAGGCAAGAGACCCAGTACTTC

v_call: TRBV12-3/TRBV12-4
d_call: -
j_call: TRBJ1-2
clone_size: -
cdr3_aa: CASSPRGELGYTF
cdr3_nt: TGTGCCAGCAGTCCCCGAGGTGAGCTTGGCTACACCTTC

v_call: TRBV20-1
d_call: TRBD1
j_call: TRBJ1-1
clone_size: few
cdr3_aa: CSARDGTVDTEAFF
cdr3_nt: TGCAGTGCTAGAGATGGGACAGTCGACACTGAAGCTTTCTTT

v_call: TRBV27
d_call: -
j_call: TRBJ1-1
clone_size: many
cdr3_aa: CASRLQGNTEAFF
cdr3_nt: TGTGCCAGCAGGCTACAGGGGAACACTGAAGCTTTCTTT

v_call: TRBV7-2
d_call: -
j_call: TRBJ2-7
clone_size: -
cdr3_aa: CASSFSVGQGGEQYF
cdr3_nt: TGTGCCAGCAGCTTCAGCGTCGGGCAGGGGGGCGAGCAGTACTTC

v_call: TRBV18
d_call: -
j_call: TRBJ2-5
clone_size: few
cdr3_aa: CASSPPGGLIRETQYF
cdr3_nt: TGTGCCAGCTCACCACCGGGGGGCTTGATTCGGGAGACCCAGTACTTC

v_call: TRBV6-5
d_call: -
j_call: TRBJ1-2
clone_size: -
cdr3_aa: CASSYSGEIAGYTF
cdr3_nt: TGTGCCAGCAGTTACTCGGGGGAAATCGCTGGCTACACCTTC

v_call: TRBV20-1
d_call: -
j_call: TRBJ2-2
clone_size: few
cdr3_aa: CSAKDSWTGELFF
cdr3_nt: TGCAGTGCTAAGGACAGTTGGACCGGGGAGCTGTTTTTT

v_call: TRBV18
d_call: -
j_call: TRBJ2-1
clone_size: few
cdr3_aa: CASSPVSSPLRRHEQFF
cdr3_nt: TGTGCCAGCTCACCAGTTTCCTCGCCGCTCCGTAGGCATGAGCAGTTCTTC

v_call: TRBV20-1
d_call: TRBD2
j_call: TRBJ2-3
clone_size: few
cdr3_aa: CSARDRGGYTDTQYF
cdr3_nt: TGCAGTGCTAGAGATCGGGGGGGATACACAGATACGCAGTATTTT

v_call: TRBV5-1
d_call: TRBD2
j_call: TRBJ2-1
clone_size: -
cdr3_aa: CASSPGASGGIYNEQFF
cdr3_nt: TGCGCCAGCAGCCCTGGGGCTAGCGGGGGTATTTACAATGAGCAGTTCTTC

v_call: TRBV28
d_call: -
j_call: TRBJ2-7
clone_size: few
cdr3_aa: CASSFVGFSYEQYF
cdr3_nt: TGTGCCAGCAGTTTCGTGGGTTTCTCCTACGAGCAGTACTTC

v_call: TRBV9
d_call: -
j_call: TRBJ2-6
clone_size: -
cdr3_aa: CASSVWDSGANVLTF
cdr3_nt: TGTGCCAGCAGCGTTTGGGACTCTGGGGCCAACGTCCTGACTTTC

v_call: TRBV20-1
d_call: TRBD2
j_call: TRBJ2-4
clone_size: -
cdr3_aa: CSAINRGLAIQYF
cdr3_nt: TGCAGTGCTATCAACCGGGGACTAGCCATTCAGTACTTC

v_call: TRBV7-9
d_call: -
j_call: TRBJ2-3
clone_size: -
cdr3_aa: CASSHRRDPERDTQYF
cdr3_nt: TGTGCCAGCAGCCACCGCCGGGACCCCGAGCGGGATACGCAGTATTTT

v_call: TRBV5-1
d_call: -
j_call: TRBJ2-3
clone_size: -
cdr3_aa: CASSLVVPGRQGGSTDTQYF
cdr3_nt: TGCGCCAGCAGCTTGGTGGTGCCGGGCCGACAGGGAGGTAGCACAGATACGCAGTATTTT